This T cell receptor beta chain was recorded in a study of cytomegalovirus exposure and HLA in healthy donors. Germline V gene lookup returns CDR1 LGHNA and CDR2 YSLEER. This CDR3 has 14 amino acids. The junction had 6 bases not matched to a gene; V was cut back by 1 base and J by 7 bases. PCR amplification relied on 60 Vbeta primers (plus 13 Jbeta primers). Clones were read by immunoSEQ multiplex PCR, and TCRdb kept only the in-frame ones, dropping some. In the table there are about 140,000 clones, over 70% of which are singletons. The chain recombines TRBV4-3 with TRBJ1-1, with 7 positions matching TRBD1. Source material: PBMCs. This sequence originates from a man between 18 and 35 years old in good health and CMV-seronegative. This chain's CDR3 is CASSQGGGDSEAFF. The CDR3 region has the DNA TGCGCCAGCAGCCAAGGCGGGGGGGACAGTGAAGCTTTCTTT.